These T cell receptor beta chains were read from a single sample in a study of blood T cell repertoires in COVID-19. Clones were sequenced by immunoSEQ multiplex PCR, and TCRdb holds only the in-frame ones, with some missing. The sample lists 200,000 or so clones; around 81% were seen once. Specimen: PBMCs or T cells enriched from blood (not recorded which). These receptors all stem from a man in his forties who had recovered from COVID-19. CDR3s include the opening cysteine and the closing phenylalanine or tryptophan. Each record gives: V gene, D gene, J gene, CDR3 protein. The D gene is left open where the match is weak.

v_gene: TRBV14
d_gene: NA
j_gene: TRBJ1-6
CDR3aa: CASSPLGRVGNSPLHF

v_gene: TRBV10-3
d_gene: TRBD1
j_gene: TRBJ1-2
CDR3aa: CAISEATGVRYGYTF

v_gene: TRBV27
d_gene: NA
j_gene: TRBJ2-7
CDR3aa: CASSSREGGEQYF

v_gene: TRBV9
d_gene: TRBD2
j_gene: TRBJ2-5
CDR3aa: CASSVDSGVETQYF

v_gene: TRBV6-5
d_gene: TRBD1
j_gene: TRBJ2-1
CDR3aa: CASRGGRTGGNEQFF

v_gene: TRBV24-1
d_gene: TRBD1
j_gene: TRBJ2-2
CDR3aa: CATSEYGQGNTGELFF

v_gene: TRBV4-1
d_gene: NA
j_gene: TRBJ1-2
CDR3aa: CASSVRQEYLEYGYTF

v_gene: TRBV5-4
d_gene: NA
j_gene: TRBJ1-1
CDR3aa: CASSLNRVYTEAFF

v_gene: TRBV13
d_gene: NA
j_gene: TRBJ1-1
CDR3aa: CASSSTRGLNTEAFF

v_gene: TRBV15
d_gene: TRBD1
j_gene: TRBJ1-2
CDR3aa: CATSVDPGTVIGYTF

v_gene: TRBV18
d_gene: NA
j_gene: TRBJ1-1
CDR3aa: CASSPPFQRAEAFF

v_gene: TRBV9
d_gene: NA
j_gene: TRBJ1-1
CDR3aa: CASSVVGGGNTEAFF

v_gene: TRBV3-1/TRBV3-2
d_gene: NA
j_gene: TRBJ1-2
CDR3aa: CASSPNRFNYGYTF

v_gene: TRBV5-1
d_gene: TRBD1
j_gene: TRBJ1-5
CDR3aa: CASSEGQGDNQPQHF

v_gene: TRBV5-6
d_gene: NA
j_gene: TRBJ1-5
CDR3aa: CASSYGFYDPGSGFQPQHF

v_gene: TRBV14
d_gene: TRBD1
j_gene: TRBJ1-6
CDR3aa: CASSHLDRGNPLHF

v_gene: TRBV6-5
d_gene: NA
j_gene: TRBJ2-7
CDR3aa: CASSYSISAAYEQYF

v_gene: TRBV5-1
d_gene: NA
j_gene: TRBJ2-1
CDR3aa: CASSLGGAGYYNEQFF

v_gene: TRBV6-2/TRBV6-3
d_gene: TRBD1
j_gene: TRBJ2-6
CDR3aa: CASTPRTGHSSGANVLTF

v_gene: TRBV4-3
d_gene: NA
j_gene: TRBJ1-2
CDR3aa: CASSQDPNLGGHYGYTF

v_gene: TRBV7-2
d_gene: NA
j_gene: TRBJ1-1
CDR3aa: CASRRIPWVWLIRGEAFF

v_gene: TRBV20-1
d_gene: TRBD2
j_gene: TRBJ2-3
CDR3aa: CSASVSGGDTQYF

v_gene: TRBV2
d_gene: NA
j_gene: TRBJ1-2
CDR3aa: CASTPGTFDGYTF

v_gene: TRBV7-8
d_gene: TRBD1
j_gene: TRBJ1-2
CDR3aa: CASSEGQGYGYTF

v_gene: TRBV5-1
d_gene: NA
j_gene: TRBJ1-1
CDR3aa: CASRPGDVTEAFF

v_gene: TRBV7-2
d_gene: NA
j_gene: TRBJ1-3
CDR3aa: CASSLQVSGNTIYF

v_gene: TRBV18
d_gene: NA
j_gene: TRBJ2-7
CDR3aa: CASSLRVGRNEQYF

v_gene: TRBV21-1
d_gene: NA
j_gene: TRBJ1-2
CDR3aa: CASSKEVAERQGVHGYTF

v_gene: TRBV5-1
d_gene: NA
j_gene: TRBJ2-1
CDR3aa: CASSLDYSSGHANEQFF

v_gene: TRBV6-4
d_gene: NA
j_gene: TRBJ2-7
CDR3aa: CASSTKTF

v_gene: TRBV28
d_gene: NA
j_gene: TRBJ1-1
CDR3aa: CASSIWRTEAFF

v_gene: TRBV5-1
d_gene: NA
j_gene: TRBJ2-5
CDR3aa: CASSLVPAGYKETQYF

v_gene: TRBV5-1
d_gene: TRBD2
j_gene: TRBJ2-3
CDR3aa: CASSLGTSGSTDTQYF

v_gene: TRBV18
d_gene: TRBD1
j_gene: TRBJ1-1
CDR3aa: CASSRPGQGGGGTEAFF